This TCR beta chain was identified in a study of a mutant IDH1 vaccine in newly diagnosed glioma. The overall study: Before enrollment, the patients had been treated with radiotherapy alone, temozolomide alone, or both together. Most of them had received both.

Produced via immunoSEQ multiplex PCR; TCRdb's table is partial and in-frame only. The table records approximately 35,000 clones, 75% to 90% of them present only once. This CDR3 is built from 13 residues. Germline-derived CDR1 and CDR2 are WNHNN and SYGVQD (reference sequence). Trimming removed 10 bases from V and 5 bases from J, with 17 bases in between. About this clone itself: Its antigen is currently unknown.

Time point given: baseline, week 1 (first vaccination visit). Treatment in this sample: pre-vaccination baseline after standard-of-care therapy. General study findings and limits: Pseudoprogression apparently tracked independently of changes in top peripheral T cell clonotypes.

The V gene is TRBV10-1, the J gene TRBJ1-1; the D is unclear. Sequenced material: PBMCs, taken from a glioma patient treated with radiotherapy, temozolomide or both. The receptor's source is a woman aged 35 to 49 with glioma. The CDR3 sequence is CATRDPLGTEAFF. CDR3 DNA sequence: TGCGCCACCCGGGATCCACTCGGTACTGAAGCTTTCTTT.